Below, 17 T cell receptor beta chains from the same sample are listed, as sequenced in a study of cytomegalovirus exposure and HLA in healthy donors. Researchers ran the PCR with 60 Vbeta and 13 Jbeta primers. Only in-frame clones appear in the TCRdb table, and some are missing; sequencing was by immunoSEQ multiplex PCR. Of under 200,000 clones listed, roughly four fifths were seen once; the top ten hold more than 2%. The material sequenced was PBMCs. All receptors derive from a woman aged 30 to 39 in good health and CMV-seropositive.

The chain uses TRBV7-9 and TRBJ2-1; possibly TRBD1 for D (5 bases). CDR1 is SEHNR, CDR2 FQNEAQ, per germline (reference sequence). This CDR3 has 13 amino acids. Trimming removed 1 base at V and 7 bases at J, with 8 bases between. The CDR3 DNA reads as TGTGCCAGCAGCTTAGGGTCAGGGAATGAGCAGTTCTTC. It codes for CASSLGSGNEQFF.

J is TRBJ2-7 and V is TRBV27; maybe TRBD1 (5 bases). Germline-derived CDR1 and CDR2 are MNHEY and SMNVEV (reference sequence). The CDR3 totals 15 residues. Trimming stripped 3 bases from V and 0 bases from J, with 12 bases between. Here the CDR3 reads CASSFRTTSSYEQYF. The CDR3 DNA is TGTGCCAGCAGTTTTCGGACAACGAGCTCCTACGAGCAGTACTTC.

The count of this clone is one. The chain combines TRBV13 with TRBJ2-1; 7 bases agree with TRBD1. The CDR3 contains 14 residues. Germline lookup yields CDR1 PRHDT and CDR2 FYEKMQ (reference sequence). V shed 5 bases, J shed 9 bases, and the junction held 10 bases outside the gene matches. The CDR3 DNA reads TGTGCCAGCAGCCCCGGAGAGGGGGCAAGTGAGCAGTTCTTC. Protein product: CASSPGEGASEQFF.

The chain recombines TRBV6-5 with TRBJ2-7, with a possible D match to TRBD2 (6 bases). Germline V gene sequence: CDR1 MNHEY, CDR2 SVGAGI. The CDR3 has 14 residues. Trimming left V 0 bases short and J 5 bases short, with 11 bases between. CDR3 in amino acids: CASSYSLGGNEQYF. The CDR3 nucleotides are TGTGCCAGCAGTTACTCGTTGGGAGGAAACGAGCAGTACTTC.

This chain links TRBV4-3 with TRBJ1-1, with D tentatively TRBD1 (5 bases). Germline V gene sequence: CDR1 LGHNA, CDR2 YSLEER. This CDR3 spans 12 amino acids. V lost 0 bases and J lost 8, with 7 bases in between. CDR3 nucleotide sequence: TGCGCCAGCAGCCAAGATCGGGGGGAAGCTTTCTTT. Protein product: CASSQDRGEAFF.

The chain recombines TRBV5-4 with TRBJ1-1; possibly TRBD1 for D (5 bases). Trimming removed 3 bases from V and 0 bases from J, with 12 bases in between. Germline V lookup: CDR1 SGHNT, CDR2 YYREEE (reference sequence). The CDR3 has 15 residues. This CDR3 is CASSWEGVLNTEAFF. As DNA, the CDR3 is TGTGCCAGCAGCTGGGAAGGGGTTTTGAACACTGAAGCTTTCTTT. The full variable domain, in which reference TRBV5-4 and TRBJ1-1 provide the parts outside the CDR3, is ETGVTQSPTHLIKTRGQQVTLRCSSQSGHNTVSWYQQALGQGPQFIFQYYREEENGRGNFPPRFSGLQFPNYSSELNVNALELDDSALYLCASSWEGVLNTEAFFGQGTRLTVV.

This clone is a singleton in its sample. This chain links TRBV5-1 with TRBJ2-7; the match to TRBD2 covers 7 bases. The CDR3 is 18 residues long. Germline V lookup: CDR1 SGHRS, CDR2 YFSETQ. V was pared by 1 base and J by 0 bases, with 13 bases of the junction left unmatched. The CDR3 DNA sequence: TGCGCCAGCAGCTTGATTGGGTCCGGAACGGGGGGCTCCTACGAGCAGTACTTC. This codes for CASSLIGSGTGGSYEQYF.

J is TRBJ1-5 and V is TRBV28; maybe TRBD1 (5 bases). V was clipped by 4 bases and J by 7 bases, with 8 bases between them. CDR1 is MDHEN and CDR2 is SYDVKM in the germline V gene. The CDR3 runs to 12 residues. CDR3 DNA: TGTGCCAGCAGTTCAGGGCTACAGCCCCAGCATTTT. Amino acid sequence: CASSSGLQPQHF. The whole variable domain, filled in from reference TRBV28 and TRBJ1-5, reads DVKVTQSSRYLVKRTGEKVFLECVQDMDHENMFWYRQDPGLGLRLIYFSYDVKMKEKGDIPEGYSVSREKKERFSLILESASTNQTSMYLCASSSGLQPQHFGDGTRLSIL.

The chain employs TRBV7-2 and TRBJ2-3, with a possible D match to TRBD1 (6 bases). The V and J ends lost 5 bases and 3 bases respectively, with 15 bases between them. Germline CDR1 SGHTA, CDR2 FQGNSA. The CDR3 has 15 amino acids. The CDR3 DNA follows: TGTGCCAGCAGCCGGGGACAACATATAACAGATACGCAGTATTTT. It specifies CASSRGQHITDTQYF.

This chain uses TRBV29-1 with TRBJ2-6, with D unresolved. The germline gives CDR1 SQVTM, CDR2 ANQGSEA. The CDR3 sequence is 13 residues long. Trimming stripped 5 bases from V and 2 bases from J, with 7 bases between. CDR3 sequence: CSVRVPGANVLTF. CDR3 DNA sequence: TGCAGCGTTCGCGTCCCTGGGGCCAACGTCCTGACTTTC.

This sequence joins TRBV19 and TRBJ1-5; D is undetermined. The V and J ends lost 6 bases and 3 bases respectively, with 9 bases between them. Germline assignment: CDR1 LNHDA and CDR2 SQIVND (reference sequence). There are 13 residues in the CDR3. The CDR3 sequence: CASRQADNQPQHF. As DNA, the CDR3 is TGTGCCAGTAGGCAGGCCGACAATCAGCCCCAGCATTTT.

This clone was observed a single time. The chain couples TRBV5-8 to TRBJ2-1, with 8 positions matching TRBD2. Germline V gene sequence: CDR1 SGHTS, CDR2 YDEGEE. Trimming took 2 bases from V and 2 from J; bases not matched to a gene: 3. The CDR3 has 15 residues. The CDR3 nucleotides are TGTGCCAGCAGCTTCGCGGGGGGCACCTACAATGAGCAGTTCTTC. It codes for CASSFAGGTYNEQFF.

The chain joins TRBV6-5 to TRBJ1-4; D unresolved. The V and J ends lost 5 bases and 8 bases respectively, with 15 bases between them. In germline, CDR1 is MNHEY, CDR2 SVGAGI. This CDR3 contains 14 residues. CDR3 protein: CASSEVGDGEKLFF. The CDR3 region has the DNA TGTGCCAGCAGTGAGGTCGGGGATGGGGAAAAACTGTTTTTT.

This chain links TRBV4-1 with TRBJ1-2; 8 bases match TRBD1. Germline V gene sequence: CDR1 MGHRA, CDR2 YSYEKL. Losses at the gene ends were 4 bases for V and 0 bases for J; bases not matched to a gene: 7. This CDR3 spans 16 amino acids. The CDR3 loop reads CASSPIGQGPNYGYTF. CDR3 DNA: TGCGCCAGCAGCCCGATCGGACAGGGACCTAACTATGGCTACACCTTC.

The CDR3 coding sequence is TGTGCCAGCAGTCCGCTTAGGGAGGGTGGGTGGTCCTACGAGCAGTACTTC. Encoded protein: CASSPLREGGWSYEQYF. The gene calls are TRBV27 and TRBJ2-7, with 7 bases fitting TRBD2. Per the germline V gene, CDR1 is MNHEY and CDR2 is SMNVEV (reference sequence). The trim removed 5 bases at V and 1 base at J, leaving 14 bases unmatched. The CDR3 loop spans 17 amino acids.

This clone was found a few times. V and J are TRBV6-5 and TRBJ1-4; 7 positions agree with TRBD1. CDR1 and CDR2 (germline): MNHEY, SVGAGI. The CDR3 runs to 16 residues. The V gene end was trimmed by 2 bases and the J gene end by 8 bases; junction bases not matched to a gene: 11. Here the CDR3 DNA reads TGTGCCAGCAGTTACAGCTTAGGGGGCGGTATGGAAAAACTGTTTTTT. Residues: CASSYSLGGGMEKLFF.

The chain combines TRBV5-1 with TRBJ1-2; no firm D call. Trimming cost V 0 bases and J 2 bases, with 11 bases left between them. Germline V gene sequence: CDR1 SGHRS, CDR2 YFSETQ. This CDR3 region has 15 residues. The CDR3 sequence: CASSLEVRQNYGYTF. The CDR3 coding sequence is TGCGCCAGCAGCTTGGAAGTGCGGCAGAACTATGGCTACACCTTC.